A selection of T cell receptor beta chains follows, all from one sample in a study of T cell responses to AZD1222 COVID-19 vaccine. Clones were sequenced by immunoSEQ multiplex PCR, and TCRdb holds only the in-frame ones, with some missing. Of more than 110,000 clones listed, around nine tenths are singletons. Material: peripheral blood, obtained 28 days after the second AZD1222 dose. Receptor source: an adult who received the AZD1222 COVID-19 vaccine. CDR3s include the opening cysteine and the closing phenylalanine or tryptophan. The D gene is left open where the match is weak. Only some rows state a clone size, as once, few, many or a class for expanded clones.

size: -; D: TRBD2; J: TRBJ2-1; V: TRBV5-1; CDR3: CASSLGFSGSYNEQFF; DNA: TGCGCCAGCAGCTTGGGTTTTAGCGGGAGTTACAATGAGCAGTTCTTC
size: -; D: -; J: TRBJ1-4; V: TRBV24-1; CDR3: CATSDQAGPGDEKLFF; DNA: TGTGCCACCAGTGACCAAGCCGGGCCGGGGGATGAAAAACTGTTTTTT
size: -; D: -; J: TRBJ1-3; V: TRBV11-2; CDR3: CAIELYGSGNTIYF; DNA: TGTGCCATCGAACTTTACGGGTCTGGAAACACCATATATTTT
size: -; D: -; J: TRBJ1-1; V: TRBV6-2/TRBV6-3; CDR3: CASSYSGGGREAFF; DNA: TGTGCCAGCAGTTACTCAGGCGGGGGTCGGGAAGCTTTCTTT
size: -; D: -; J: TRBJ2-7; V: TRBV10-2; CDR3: CASRKRGEGSYEQYF; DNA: TGCGCCAGCAGAAAAAGAGGAGAGGGCTCCTACGAGCAGTACTTC
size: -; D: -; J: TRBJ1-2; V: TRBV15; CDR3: CATSRETTYGYTF; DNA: TGTGCCACCAGCAGAGAAACGACCTATGGCTACACCTTC
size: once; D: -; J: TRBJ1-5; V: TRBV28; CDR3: CASRGPEVQPQHF; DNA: TGTGCCAGCAGGGGACCTGAGGTCCAGCCCCAGCATTTT
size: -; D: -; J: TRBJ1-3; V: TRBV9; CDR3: CASSVVPEGTIYF; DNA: TGTGCCAGCAGCGTAGTGCCGGAGGGCACCATATATTTT
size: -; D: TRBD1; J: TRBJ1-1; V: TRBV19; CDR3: CASNSGTGIFGRSAFF; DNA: TGTGCCAGTAACAGCGGGACAGGGATTTTTGGAAGGTCAGCTTTCTTT
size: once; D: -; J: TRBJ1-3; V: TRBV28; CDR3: CASSYESGPGNTIYF; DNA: TGTGCCAGCAGCTACGAGTCCGGCCCTGGAAACACCATATATTTT
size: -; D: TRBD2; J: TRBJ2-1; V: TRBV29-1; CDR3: CSVTSGTYNEQFF; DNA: TGCAGCGTTACTAGCGGGACCTACAATGAGCAGTTCTTC
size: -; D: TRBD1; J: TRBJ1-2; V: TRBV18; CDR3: CASSYGQGDISGYTF; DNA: TGTGCCAGCTCATATGGACAGGGGGATATTTCTGGCTACACCTTC
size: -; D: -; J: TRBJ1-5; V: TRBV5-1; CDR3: CASSLAGNSNQPQHF; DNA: TGCGCCAGCAGCTTGGCCGGAAATAGCAATCAGCCCCAGCATTTT
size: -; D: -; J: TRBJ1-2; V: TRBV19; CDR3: CASSTLAYGYTF; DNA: TGTGCCAGTAGTACCCTTGCCTATGGCTACACCTTC
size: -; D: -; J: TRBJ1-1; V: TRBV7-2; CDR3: CASSPPGGSHTEAFF; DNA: TGTGCCAGCAGCCCCCCTGGTGGGTCCCACACTGAAGCTTTCTTT
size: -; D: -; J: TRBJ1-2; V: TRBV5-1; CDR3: CASSLNNDGYTF; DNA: TGCGCCAGCAGCTTAAACAATGATGGCTACACCTTC
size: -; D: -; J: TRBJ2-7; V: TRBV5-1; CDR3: CASRSSSYEQYF; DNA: TGCGCCAGCAGGTCTAGCTCCTACGAGCAGTACTTC
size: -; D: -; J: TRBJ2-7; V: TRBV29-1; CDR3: CSVVQNYEQYF; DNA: TGCAGCGTTGTACAGAATTACGAGCAGTACTTC
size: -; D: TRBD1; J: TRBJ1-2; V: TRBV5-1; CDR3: CASSQTNRGLYGYTF; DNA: TGCGCCAGCAGCCAAACCAACAGGGGGCTGTATGGCTACACCTTC
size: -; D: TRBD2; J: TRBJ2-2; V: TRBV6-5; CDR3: CASSYAGGGELFF; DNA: TGTGCCAGCAGTTACGCGGGAGGAGGGGAGCTGTTTTTT
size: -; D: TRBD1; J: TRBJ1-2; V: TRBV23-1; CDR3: CASGPGQADYGYTF; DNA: TGCGCCAGCGGTCCGGGACAGGCGGACTATGGCTACACCTTC
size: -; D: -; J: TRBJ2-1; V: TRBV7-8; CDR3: CASSLNGGPVGEQFF; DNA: TGTGCCAGCAGCTTAAATGGGGGGCCTGTGGGAGAGCAGTTCTTC
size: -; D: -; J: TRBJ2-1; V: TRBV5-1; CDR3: CASSLVGLNEQFF; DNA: TGCGCCAGCAGCTTGGTGGGTCTCAATGAGCAGTTCTTC
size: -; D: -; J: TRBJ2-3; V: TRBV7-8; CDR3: CASRRGATDTQYF; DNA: TGTGCCAGCAGACGGGGGGCGACAGATACGCAGTATTTT
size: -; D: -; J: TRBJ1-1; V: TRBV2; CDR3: CASSLRQNTEAFF; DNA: TGTGCCAGCAGCCTGAGACAGAACACTGAAGCTTTCTTT
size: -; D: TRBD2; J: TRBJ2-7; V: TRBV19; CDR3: CASSILAGGYEQYF; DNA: TGTGCCAGTAGTATTTTAGCGGGGGGCTACGAGCAGTACTTC
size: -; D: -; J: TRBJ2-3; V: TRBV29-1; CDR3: CSVVPVSTDTQYF; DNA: TGCAGCGTTGTGCCGGTATCCACAGATACGCAGTATTTT
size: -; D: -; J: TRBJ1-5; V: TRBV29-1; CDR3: CSVARGPNQPQHF; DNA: TGCAGCGTTGCCCGGGGACCCAATCAGCCCCAGCATTTT
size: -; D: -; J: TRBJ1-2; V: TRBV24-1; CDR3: CATSDSASGAHGYTF; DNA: TGTGCCACCAGTGATTCTGCGTCAGGGGCTCATGGCTACACCTTC
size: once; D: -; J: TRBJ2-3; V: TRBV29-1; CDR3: CSARGAGTDTQYF; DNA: TGCAGCGCCAGGGGGGCGGGCACAGATACGCAGTATTTT
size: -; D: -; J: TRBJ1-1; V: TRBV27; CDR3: CASSLFTRGRAFF; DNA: TGTGCCAGCAGTTTATTTACTAGGGGCCGGGCTTTCTTT
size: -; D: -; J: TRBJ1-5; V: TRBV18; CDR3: CASSPSHAGENQPQHF; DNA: TGTGCCAGCTCACCAAGCCACGCAGGGGAAAATCAGCCCCAGCATTTT
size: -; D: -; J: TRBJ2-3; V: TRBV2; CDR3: CASSETSTDTQYF; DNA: TGTGCCAGCAGTGAGACCAGCACAGATACGCAGTATTTT
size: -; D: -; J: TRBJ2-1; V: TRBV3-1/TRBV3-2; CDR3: CASSQVMVQFF; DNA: TGTGCCAGCAGCCAAGTAATGGTCCAGTTCTTC
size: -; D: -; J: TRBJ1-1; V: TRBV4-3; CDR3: CASSQVTGKNTEAFF; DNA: TGCGCCAGCAGCCAAGTAACAGGGAAGAACACTGAAGCTTTCTTT